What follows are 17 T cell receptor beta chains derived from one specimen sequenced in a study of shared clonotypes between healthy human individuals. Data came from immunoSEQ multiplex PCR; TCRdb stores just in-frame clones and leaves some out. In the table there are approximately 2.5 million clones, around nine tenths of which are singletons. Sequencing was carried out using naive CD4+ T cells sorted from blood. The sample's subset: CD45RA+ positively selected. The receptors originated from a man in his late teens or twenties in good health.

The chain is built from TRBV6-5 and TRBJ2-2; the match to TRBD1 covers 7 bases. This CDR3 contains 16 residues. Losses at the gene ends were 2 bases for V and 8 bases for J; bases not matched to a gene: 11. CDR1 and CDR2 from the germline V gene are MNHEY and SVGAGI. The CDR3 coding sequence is TGTGCCAGCAGTTACGAAGTGACAGGGCTTGCGGGGGAGCTGTTTTTT. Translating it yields CASSYEVTGLAGELFF.

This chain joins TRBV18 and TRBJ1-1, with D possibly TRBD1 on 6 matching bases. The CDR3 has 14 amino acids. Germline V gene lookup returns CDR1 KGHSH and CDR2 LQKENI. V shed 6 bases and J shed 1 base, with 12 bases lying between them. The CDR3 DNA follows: TGTGCCAGCTCGCAAGGGACAAGGAACACTGAAGCTTTCTTT. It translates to CASSQGTRNTEAFF.

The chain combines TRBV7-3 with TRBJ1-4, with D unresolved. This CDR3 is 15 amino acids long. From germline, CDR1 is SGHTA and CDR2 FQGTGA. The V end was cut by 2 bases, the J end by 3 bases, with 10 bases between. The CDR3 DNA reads TGTGCCAGCAGCTTATGGGCCGGACCTAATGAAAAACTGTTTTTT. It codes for CASSLWAGPNEKLFF.

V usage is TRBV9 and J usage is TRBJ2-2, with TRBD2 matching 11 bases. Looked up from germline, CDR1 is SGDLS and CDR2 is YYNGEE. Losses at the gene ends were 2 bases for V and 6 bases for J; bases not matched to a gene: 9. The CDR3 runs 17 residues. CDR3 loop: CASSVSVLAGGPGELFF. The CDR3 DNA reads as TGTGCCAGCAGCGTGTCGGTTCTAGCGGGAGGACCCGGGGAGCTGTTTTTT. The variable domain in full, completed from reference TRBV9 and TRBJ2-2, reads DSGVTQTPKHLITATGQRVTLRCSPRSGDLSVYWYQQSLDQGLQFLIQYYNGEERAKGNILERFSAQQFPDLHSELNLSSLELGDSALYFCASSVSVLAGGPGELFFGEGSRLTVL.

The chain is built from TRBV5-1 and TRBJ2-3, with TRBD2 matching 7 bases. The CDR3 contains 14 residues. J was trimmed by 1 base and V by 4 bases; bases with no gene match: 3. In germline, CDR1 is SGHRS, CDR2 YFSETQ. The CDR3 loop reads CASSPREGTDTQYF. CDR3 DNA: TGCGCCAGCAGCCCCCGGGAGGGCACAGATACGCAGTATTTT.

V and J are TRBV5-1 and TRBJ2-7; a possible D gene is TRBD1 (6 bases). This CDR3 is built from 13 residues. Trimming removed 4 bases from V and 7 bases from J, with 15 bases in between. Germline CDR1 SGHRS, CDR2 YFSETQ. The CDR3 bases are TGCGCCAGCAGCCAACAGGGATTAGGGGAGCAGTACTTC. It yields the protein CASSQQGLGEQYF.

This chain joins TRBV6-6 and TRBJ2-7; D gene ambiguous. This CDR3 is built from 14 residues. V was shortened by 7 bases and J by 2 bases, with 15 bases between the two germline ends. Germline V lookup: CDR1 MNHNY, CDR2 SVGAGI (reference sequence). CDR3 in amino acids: CASTRQILPYEQYF. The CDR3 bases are TGTGCCAGCACTCGTCAGATACTCCCCTACGAGCAGTACTTC.

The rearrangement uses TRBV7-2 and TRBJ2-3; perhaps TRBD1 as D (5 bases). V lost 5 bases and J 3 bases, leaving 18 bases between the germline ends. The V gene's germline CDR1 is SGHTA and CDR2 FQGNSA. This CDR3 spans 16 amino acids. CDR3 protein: CASSQDRGLGTDTQYF. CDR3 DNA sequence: TGTGCCAGCAGCCAAGATAGGGGCCTGGGGACAGATACGCAGTATTTT.

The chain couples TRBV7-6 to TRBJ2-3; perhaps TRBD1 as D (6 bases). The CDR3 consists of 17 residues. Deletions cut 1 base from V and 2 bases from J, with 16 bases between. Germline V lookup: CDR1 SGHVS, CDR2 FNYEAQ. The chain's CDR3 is CASSLGPQGLNTDTQYF. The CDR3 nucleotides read TGTGCCAGCAGCTTAGGGCCACAGGGCCTCAACACAGATACGCAGTATTTT.

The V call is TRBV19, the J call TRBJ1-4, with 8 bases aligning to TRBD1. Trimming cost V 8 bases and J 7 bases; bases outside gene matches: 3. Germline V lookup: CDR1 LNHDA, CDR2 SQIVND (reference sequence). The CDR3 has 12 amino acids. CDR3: CASSDRAEKLFF. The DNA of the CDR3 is TGTGCCAGTTCGGACAGGGCTGAAAAACTGTTTTTT. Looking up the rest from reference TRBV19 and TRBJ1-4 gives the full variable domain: DGGITQSPKYLFRKEGQNVTLSCEQNLNHDAMYWYRQDPGQGLRLIYYSQIVNDFQKGDIAEGYSVSREKKESFPLTVTSAQKNPTAFYLCASSDRAEKLFFGSGTQLSVL.

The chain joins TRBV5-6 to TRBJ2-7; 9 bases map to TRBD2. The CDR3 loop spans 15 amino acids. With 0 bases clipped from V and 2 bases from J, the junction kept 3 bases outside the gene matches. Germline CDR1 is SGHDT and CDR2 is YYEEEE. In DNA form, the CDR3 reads TGTGCCAGCAGCTTGGGCCTAGCGGGGACCTACGAGCAGTACTTC. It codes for CASSLGLAGTYEQYF.

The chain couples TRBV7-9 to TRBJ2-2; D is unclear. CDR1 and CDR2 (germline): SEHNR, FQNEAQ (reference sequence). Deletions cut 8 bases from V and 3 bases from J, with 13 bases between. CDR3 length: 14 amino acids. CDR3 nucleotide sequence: TGTGCCAGCGGAACGGGCGTCGACACCGGGGAGCTGTTTTTT. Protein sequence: CASGTGVDTGELFF.

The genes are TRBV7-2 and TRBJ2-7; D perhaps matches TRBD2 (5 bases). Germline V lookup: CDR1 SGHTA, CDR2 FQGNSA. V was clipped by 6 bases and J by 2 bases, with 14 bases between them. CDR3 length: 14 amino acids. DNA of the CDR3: TGTGCCAGCAGATCGGCTAGCAGAGCCTACGAGCAGTACTTC. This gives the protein CASRSASRAYEQYF.

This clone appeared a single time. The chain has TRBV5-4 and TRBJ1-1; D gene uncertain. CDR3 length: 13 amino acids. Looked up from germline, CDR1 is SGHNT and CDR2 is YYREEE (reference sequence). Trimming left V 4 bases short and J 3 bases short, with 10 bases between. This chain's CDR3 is CASSVGGYTEAFF. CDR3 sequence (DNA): TGTGCCAGCAGCGTCGGCGGGTACACTGAAGCTTTCTTT.

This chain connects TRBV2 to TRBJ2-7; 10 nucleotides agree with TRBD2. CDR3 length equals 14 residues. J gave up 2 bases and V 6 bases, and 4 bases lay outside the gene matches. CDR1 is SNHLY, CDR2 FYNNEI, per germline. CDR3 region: CASRSSGGTYEQYF. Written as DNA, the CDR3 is TGTGCCAGCAGATCTAGCGGGGGCACCTACGAGCAGTACTTC.

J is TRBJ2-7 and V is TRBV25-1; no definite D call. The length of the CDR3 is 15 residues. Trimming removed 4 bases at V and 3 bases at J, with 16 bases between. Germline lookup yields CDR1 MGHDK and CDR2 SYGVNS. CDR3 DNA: TGTGCCAGCAGTGGGGCGGCGCCAAAAAGCTACGAGCAGTACTTC. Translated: CASSGAAPKSYEQYF.

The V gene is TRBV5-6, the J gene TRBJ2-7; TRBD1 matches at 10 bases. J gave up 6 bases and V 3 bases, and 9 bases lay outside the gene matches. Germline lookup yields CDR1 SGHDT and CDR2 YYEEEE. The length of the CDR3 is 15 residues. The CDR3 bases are TGTGCCAGCAGCTCGTTCGGGACAGGGGTATCCGAGCAGTACTTC. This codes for CASSSFGTGVSEQYF.